This T cell receptor beta chain was profiled in a study of blood T cell repertoires in COVID-19. As for the study in general: The United States, Italy and Spain provided the acute and convalescent COVID-19 samples. T cells, B-cell-depleted T cells, or PBMCs supplied cDNA or gDNA.

Authors' processing steps: Reference gene primer amplification in the assay estimated nucleated cell counts. The data were produced by immunoSEQ multiplex PCR, yet TCRdb's version contains in-frame clones alone and is incomplete. D and trimming come from the DNA, and the V and J calls and clone size come from that table. Of fewer than 700,000 clones in the sample, around 90% are singletons; the top ten hold 7.8%. The germline V gene encodes CDR1 ENHRY and CDR2 SYGVKD. V was cut by 6 bases and J by 0 bases, with 20 bases left in between. The CDR3 runs 17 residues. The chain recombines TRBV10-3 with TRBJ1-2; D is unresolved. The clonotype comes from a woman between 45 and 65 years old with COVID-19, enrolled during active disease. Material for sequencing was peripheral blood. The CDR3 spells CAIRSTSLVGANYGYTF. The CDR3 DNA sequence: TGTGCCATCAGATCAACTTCCCTGGTCGGAGCTAACTATGGCTACACCTTC.